The rows below give T cell receptor beta chains drawn from one sample of a study of shared clonotypes between healthy human individuals. Data came from immunoSEQ multiplex PCR; TCRdb stores just in-frame clones and leaves some out. The data hold some 2,500,000 clones, with 90% to 95% observed a single time. Specimen: naive CD4+ T cells from PBMCs. Every receptor here comes from a young man in good health. Some clones in this sample may be carry-over from other donors' samples. CDR3s include the opening cysteine and the closing phenylalanine or tryptophan. The order of the fields is J gene, V gene, clone size, D gene, CDR3 DNA, CDR3 protein. The D gene is left open where the match is weak. Clone size is not always given. Where it is, it says once, few, many or a class for expanded clones.

>TRBJ2-2|TRBV4-2|.|TRBD2
TGTGCCAGCAGCCAAGTACCTAGCGGGAACGGGGGGGGCACCGGGGAGCTGTTTTTT
CASSQVPSGNGGGTGELFF
>TRBJ1-2|TRBV2|.|.
TGTGCCAGCAGTGAAAAGGGAGCAGGGAATAACTATGGCTACACCTTC
CASSEKGAGNNYGYTF
>TRBJ2-7|TRBV27|.|TRBD1
TGTGCCAGCAGTTTATCGGGGACAGTACCCGCCTACGAGCAGTACTTC
CASSLSGTVPAYEQYF
>TRBJ2-2|TRBV7-9|.|TRBD2
TGTGCCAGCAGCCCTAGCGGGAGTTACACCGGGGAGCTGTTTTTT
CASSPSGSYTGELFF
>TRBJ2-1|TRBV18|.|TRBD2
TGTGCCAGCTCACCTCCCGGGACTAGCGGGGGTGAGCAGTTCTTC
CASSPPGTSGGEQFF
>TRBJ1-1|TRBV19|.|.
TGTGCCAGTAGTATCAGGGGCGGGAACACTGAAGCTTTCTTT
CASSIRGGNTEAFF
>TRBJ2-1|TRBV6-4|.|.
TGTGCCAGCAGTTATGCCACATTTGGAGGCAGCTCCTACAATGAGCAGTTCTTC
CASSYATFGGSSYNEQFF
>TRBJ2-2|TRBV5-1|.|TRBD1
TGCGCCAGCAGCGACAGGGGGCTTACCGGGGAGCTGTTTTTT
CASSDRGLTGELFF
>TRBJ2-2|TRBV28|.|.
TGTGCCAGCGGATATTCGGGAGTAGCCACCGGGGAGCTGTTTTTT
CASGYSGVATGELFF
>TRBJ2-7|TRBV5-1|.|TRBD1
TGCGCCAGCAGCACCTCGGGACAGGGGTGGTCCTACGAGCAGTACTTC
CASSTSGQGWSYEQYF
>TRBJ2-7|TRBV10-3|.|.
TGTGCCATCAGTGAGGGCGGCAGGGCAACCTACGAGCAGTACTTC
CAISEGGRATYEQYF
>TRBJ1-1|TRBV18|.|TRBD1
TGTGCCAGCTCAAGGGGACAGGGGAACACTGAAGCTTTCTTT
CASSRGQGNTEAFF
>TRBJ1-2|TRBV27|.|.
TGTGCCAGCGGACGGGGTTTTGGCTATGGCTACACCTTC
CASGRGFGYGYTF
>TRBJ2-3|TRBV11-2|.|TRBD2
TGTGCCAGCAGCACCCGACTAGCGGGAGCTACAGATACGCAGTATTTT
CASSTRLAGATDTQYF
>TRBJ2-7|TRBV5-1|.|TRBD2
TGCGCCAGCGCTAGCGGGAGTGGCGAGCAGTACTTC
CASASGSGEQYF
>TRBJ1-2|TRBV5-6|.|.
TGTGCCAGCAGCTTTCAGGGAAACTATGGCTACACCTTC
CASSFQGNYGYTF
>TRBJ1-5|TRBV19|.|.
TGTGCCAGTAGTTTCCGGGGGAGTCAGCCCCAGCATTTT
CASSFRGSQPQHF
>TRBJ2-5|TRBV11-2|.|TRBD2
TGTGCCAGCAGCAGACAAGGACTAGCGAGTAAAGAGACCCAGTACTTC
CASSRQGLASKETQYF
>TRBJ2-2|TRBV4-3|once|.
TGCGCCAGCAGCCAAGCCCACAGGGCCGGGGAGCTGTTTTTT
CASSQAHRAGELFF
>TRBJ2-2|TRBV5-1|.|TRBD1
TGCGCCAGCAGCTCGGGACAGGGGGCTGGCACCGGGGAGCTGTTTTTT
CASSSGQGAGTGELFF
>TRBJ2-7|TRBV10-3|.|TRBD2
TGTGCCATCAGTGCACCGGGACTAGCGGGAGGATACGAGCAGTACTTC
CAISAPGLAGGYEQYF
>TRBJ1-2|TRBV2|.|TRBD1
TGTGCCAGCACCTTTACGGGACAGGGTGGGAACTATGGCTACACCTTC
CASTFTGQGGNYGYTF
>TRBJ2-7|TRBV7-9|.|.
TGTGCCAGCAGCAAGGAGGGACAGCTCTCCTACGAGCAGTACTTC
CASSKEGQLSYEQYF
>TRBJ2-1|TRBV7-2|.|.
TGTGCCAGCAGCTTTCGGGCAAATGAGCAGTTCTTC
CASSFRANEQFF
>TRBJ2-7|TRBV7-2|.|.
TGTGCCAGCAGCTCCCTCATGCTGATCGAGCAGTACTTC
CASSSLMLIEQYF
>TRBJ2-5|TRBV9|.|.
TGTGCCAGCAGCGTAGCGCGCGGCCAAGAGACCCAGTACTTC
CASSVARGQETQYF
>TRBJ2-3|TRBV9|.|.
TGTGCCAGCAGCGCAAGGCCTAGCACAGATACGCAGTATTTT
CASSARPSTDTQYF
>TRBJ2-7|TRBV5-4|few|.
TGTGCCAGCAGCTTGGGGCAGTCCTACGAGCAGTACTTC
CASSLGQSYEQYF
>TRBJ2-3|TRBV7-9|.|.
TGTGCCAGCAGCTTAGCTCGGTCAGATACGCAGTATTTT
CASSLARSDTQYF
>TRBJ1-3|TRBV7-9|.|.
TGTGCCAGCAGCGACGCGGCGCCAATCTCTGGAAACACCATATATTTT
CASSDAAPISGNTIYF
>TRBJ1-1|TRBV9|.|.
TGTGCCAGCAGCGAGTGGACCGTCGGCACTGAAGCTTTCTTT
CASSEWTVGTEAFF
>TRBJ1-1|TRBV5-6|.|.
TGTGCCAGCAGCAAGGAGGCTCGCAGTGTGGGAGCTGAAGCTTTCTTT
CASSKEARSVGAEAFF
>TRBJ1-1|TRBV7-7|few|.
TGTGCCAGCAGCTCTGACAGGAACACTGAAGCTTTCTTT
CASSSDRNTEAFF